Below, 28 T cell receptor beta chains from the same sample are listed, as sequenced in a study of identical twins. One entry per CDR3 protein results from TCRdb running MiXCR on the 5' RACE reads. The sample yields roughly 1,500,000 distinct CDR3 sequences, more than 30% seen once. Sequencing used cord blood. These receptors all come from a newborn girl in good health.

The chain links TRBV12-3 or TRBV12-4 to TRBJ1-1; D possibly corresponds to TRBD1 (5 bases). There are 15 residues in the CDR3. V lost 6 bases, J lost 0 bases, and 14 bases lay in between. DNA of the CDR3: TGTGCCAGCAGCTTTCGGGGACTGCTGAACACTGAAGCTTTCTTT. The encoded protein is CASSFRGLLNTEAFF.

This clonotype came up once. The chain employs TRBV20-1 and TRBJ2-3; the D gene could be TRBD1 or TRBD2 (5 bases each). The CDR3 extends over 16 amino acids. CDR1 DFQATT and CDR2 SNEGSKA come from the germline V gene (reference sequence). Trimming shortened V by 3 bases and J by 0 bases, and 16 bases separated the two germline ends. CDR3 sequence: CSASIWGRESTDTQYF. CDR3 nucleotides: TGCAGTGCTAGTATATGGGGGAGAGAAAGCACAGATACGCAGTATTTT.

The chain employs TRBV4-2 and TRBJ2-1, with a tentative D call TRBD2 (6 bases). The DNA end favors TRBJ2-7, so the J call may be wrong. The germline gives CDR1 LGHNA, CDR2 YNFKEQ. This CDR3 has 15 residues. The CDR3 loop is CASSQLTSGYNEQYF. The CDR3 region has the DNA TGTGCCAGCAGCCAACTGACTAGTGGATACAATGAGCAGTACTTC.

This clonotype has at least ten counts. This sequence joins TRBV28 and TRBJ1-2, with D perhaps matching TRBD1 (5 bases). Germline-derived CDR1 and CDR2 are MDHEN and SYDVKM. There are 14 residues in the CDR3. Trimming stripped 3 bases from V and 4 bases from J, with 12 bases between. The CDR3 sequence is CASSFGTGRYGYTF. As DNA, the CDR3 is TGTGCCAGCAGTTTCGGGACTGGGCGCTATGGCTACACCTTC.

This clonotype has only a few counts. The junction does not match germline at one end; this may be a read error. The chain recombines TRBV28 with TRBJ1-1; D is possibly TRBD1 (5 bases). Germline V gives CDR1 MDHEN, CDR2 SYDVKM. The CDR3 totals 15 residues. The chain's CDR3 is CASRPAGWKNTEAFF. CDR3 sequence (DNA): TGTGCCAGCAGACCTGCAGGGTGGAAGAACACTGAGGCTTTCTTT.

As DNA, the CDR3 is TGCGCCAGCAGCCCTCAGAAAGCCACAGATACGCAGTATTTT. Translation gives CASSPQKATDTQYF. The chain couples TRBV4-1 to TRBJ2-3, with D unclear. The CDR3 runs to 14 residues. V lost 4 bases and J 2 bases, leaving 10 bases between the germline ends. Germline V lookup: CDR1 MGHRA, CDR2 YSYEKL.

DNA of the CDR3: TGCAGTGCTAGTGCCTACTCGGAAAAACTGTTTTTT. Amino acid sequence: CSASAYSEKLFF. The genes are TRBV20-1 and TRBJ1-4; D is unresolved. V was clipped by 3 bases and J by 8 bases, with 10 bases between them. CDR1 DFQATT and CDR2 SNEGSKA come from the germline V gene (reference sequence). The CDR3 runs to 12 residues.

This clonotype turned up a few times. The chain links TRBV5-6 to TRBJ2-5; TRBD2 matches at 11 bases. The CDR3 is 17 residues long. With 0 bases clipped from V and 0 bases from J, the junction kept 4 bases outside the gene matches. Germline V gene lookup returns CDR1 SGHDT and CDR2 YYEEEE. The CDR3 is CASSLARTSGYQETQYF. CDR3 sequence (DNA): TGTGCCAGCAGCTTGGCAAGGACTAGCGGGTACCAAGAGACCCAGTACTTC.

This clonotype was found a few times. V gene TRBV12-3 or TRBV12-4 combines with J gene TRBJ2-7, with TRBD1 matching 8 bases. Unmatched junction bases numbered 8, after V lost 5 bases and J lost 5 bases. This CDR3 has 14 amino acids. The CDR3 DNA reads as TGTGCCAGCAGTCTCCGGACAGGGCGAAACGAGCAGTACTTC. Translating gives CASSLRTGRNEQYF.

This clonotype was recorded a few times. The chain recombines TRBV20-1 with TRBJ1-4, with unresolved D. The CDR3 is 14 residues long. V was pared by 1 base and J by 3 bases, with 9 bases between. Looked up from germline, CDR1 is DFQATT and CDR2 is SNEGSKA (reference sequence). The CDR3 region has the DNA TGCAGTGCTAGAGGATTGGAGGCTAATGAAAAACTGTTTTTT. Its protein product is CSARGLEANEKLFF.

The CDR3 here is CASSVVGSGISYNEQFF. The DNA of the CDR3 is TGTGCCAGCAGCGTAGTCGGTAGCGGAATCTCCTACAATGAGCAGTTCTTC. The chain recombines TRBV9 with TRBJ2-1, with D possibly TRBD2 on 6 matching bases. Germline CDR1 reads SGDLS; CDR2 reads YYNGEE. This CDR3 is built from 17 residues. V lost 0 bases, J lost 0 bases, and 13 bases lay in between. Using reference TRBV9 and TRBJ2-1 for the parts outside the CDR3, the full variable domain is DSGVTQTPKHLITATGQRVTLRCSPRSGDLSVYWYQQSLDQGLQFLIQYYNGEERAKGNILERFSAQQFPDLHSELNLSSLELGDSALYFCASSVVGSGISYNEQFFGPGTRLTVL.

This clonotype was observed a handful of times. The chain employs TRBV7-9 and TRBJ2-4, with TRBD2 matching over 8 bases. Germline V gene sequence: CDR1 SEHNR, CDR2 FQNEAQ (reference sequence). V lost 1 base and J lost 6; bases outside the gene matches: 8. The CDR3 length is 16 residues. The CDR3 sequence: CASSLVPGTSPNIQYF. CDR3 sequence (DNA): TGTGCCAGCAGCTTAGTTCCGGGGACTAGTCCAAACATTCAGTACTTC.

Comments on this clonotype: A read error may produce the germline difference seen at one junction end. The CDR3 loop reads CASSGRQGSYDEQFF. In DNA, the CDR3 is TGCGCCAGCAGCGGGCGACAGGGCTCCTACGATGAGCAGTTCTTC. This chain connects TRBV5-1 to TRBJ2-1; TRBD1 aligns across 7 bases. Germline assignment: CDR1 SGHRS and CDR2 YFSETQ. CDR3 length equals 15 residues.

This sequence joins TRBV6-1 and TRBJ2-1; 11 positions agree with TRBD2. CDR3 length: 13 amino acids. The trim removed 6 bases at V and 10 bases at J, leaving 5 bases unmatched. Germline assignment: CDR1 MNHNS and CDR2 SASEGT. CDR3 nucleotides: TGTGCCAGCAGACTAGCGGGGGTCTCGGAGCAGTTCTTC. It translates to CASRLAGVSEQFF.

This clonotype appeared a few times. This chain joins TRBV5-1 and TRBJ2-3; 10 nucleotides agree with TRBD2. With 5 bases clipped from V and 2 bases from J, the junction kept 8 bases outside the gene matches. The CDR3 covers 16 residues. Germline CDR1 is SGHRS and CDR2 is YFSETQ. The CDR3 bases are TGCGCCAGCAGGTTCATAGCGGGGGGCCCCACAGATACGCAGTATTTT. This sequence encodes CASRFIAGGPTDTQYF. Looking up the rest from reference TRBV5-1 and TRBJ2-3 gives the full variable domain: KAGVTQTPRYLIKTRGQQVTLSCSPISGHRSVSWYQQTPGQGLQFLFEYFSETQRNKGNFPGRFSGRQFSNSRSEMNVSTLELGDSALYLCASRFIAGGPTDTQYFGPGTRLTVL.

This chain connects TRBV7-8 to TRBJ1-2; D is ambiguous. This CDR3 has 17 residues. The V end lost 0 bases, the J end lost 0 bases, and 14 bases lay between the germline ends. CDR1 is SGHVS and CDR2 is FQNEAQ in the germline V gene. CDR3 nucleotides: TGTGCCAGCAGCTTAGCGCGGATAGCCCGATCTAACTATGGCTACACCTTC. It is translated as CASSLARIARSNYGYTF.

J is TRBJ2-7 and V is TRBV5-1; 7 bases align to TRBD1. Losses at the gene ends were 4 bases for V and 3 bases for J; bases not matched to a gene: 10. Germline CDR1 SGHRS, CDR2 YFSETQ. The CDR3 is made up of 15 amino acids. The DNA for the CDR3 is TGCGCCAGCAGCCAAGGGACAGCGATGATCTACGAGCAGTACTTC. It translates to CASSQGTAMIYEQYF.

This clonotype was seen a few times. The gene calls are TRBV20-1 and TRBJ2-7; D is unclear. V gave up 4 bases and J gave up 0 bases, with 7 bases separating them. This CDR3 contains 12 residues. The germline V gene encodes CDR1 DFQATT and CDR2 SNEGSKA (reference sequence). The CDR3 DNA is TGCAGTGCTACGACGGTCTCCTACGAGCAGTACTTC. This codes for CSATTVSYEQYF.

The CDR3 loop is CASSELWSSYEQYF. As DNA, the CDR3 is TGTGCCAGCAGTGAACTCTGGAGCTCCTACGAGCAGTACTTC. The chain uses TRBV2 and TRBJ2-7; D remains unclear. This CDR3 is built from 14 residues. V lost 2 bases to trimming and J lost 0 bases, with 8 bases between them. Germline CDR1 SNHLY, CDR2 FYNNEI.

This clonotype was found a few times. The gene calls are TRBV4-2 and TRBJ2-1, with D perhaps TRBD1 or TRBD2 (5 bases each). Trimming took off 3 bases at V and 5 bases at J, with 14 bases between the two ends. CDR1 is LGHNA and CDR2 is YNFKEQ in the germline V gene. The CDR3 totals 15 residues. CDR3 DNA: TGTGCCAGCAGCCAGAAGGACGGGACGGACAATGAGCAGTTCTTC. Its translation is CASSQKDGTDNEQFF.

This clonotype came up a few times. CDR3 nucleotides: TGTGCCAGCAGCAGACGGACTAGCGGGAGCACCTACGAGCAGTACTTC. Translating gives CASSRRTSGSTYEQYF. J is TRBJ2-7 and V is TRBV7-2; TRBD2 agrees at 13 bases. There are 16 residues in the CDR3. Looked up from germline, CDR1 is SGHTA and CDR2 is FQGNSA. V gave up 5 bases and J gave up 2 bases; unmatched junction bases: 6. The full variable domain, its missing parts supplied by reference TRBV7-2 and TRBJ2-7, is GAGVSQSPSNKVTEKGKDVELRCDPISGHTALYWYRQSLGQGLEFLIYFQGNSAPDKSGLPSDRFSAERTGGSVSTLTIQRTQQEDSAVYLCASSRRTSGSTYEQYFGPGTRLTVT.

Comments on this clonotype: The junction departs from germline at one end; a sequencing error may be responsible. The chain uses TRBV28 and TRBJ2-4, with D possibly matching TRBD2 (5 bases). The CDR3 totals 13 residues. Germline assignment: CDR1 MDHEN and CDR2 SYDVKM. CDR3 bases: TGTGTCAGCAGCGGACCCCCGGCGAACATTCAGTACTTC. Translating it yields CVSSGPPANIQYF.

This clonotype has a count of ten or more. Here the CDR3 reads CASSDSGGSTDTQYF. The CDR3 DNA reads TGTGCCAGCAGTGATTCTGGGGGGAGCACAGATACGCAGTATTTT. The V and J genes are TRBV2 and TRBJ2-3, with a tentative D call TRBD2 (6 bases). CDR3 length equals 15 residues. Trimming left V 3 bases short and J 0 bases short, with 10 bases between. Looked up from germline, CDR1 is SNHLY and CDR2 is FYNNEI.

The V call is TRBV4-2, the J call TRBJ2-5; 8 bases match TRBD1. Germline V gene sequence: CDR1 LGHNA, CDR2 YNFKEQ. Germline trimming cut 5 bases from V and 11 bases from J; bases unmatched to any gene: 16. There are 15 residues in the CDR3. CDR3 in amino acids: CASSSKQGVYNEQYF. CDR3 nucleotide sequence: TGTGCCAGCAGCAGTAAACAGGGGGTTTACAATGAGCAGTACTTC.

The V and J genes are TRBV5-5 and TRBJ2-1, with TRBD2 matching 9 bases. Trimming removed 7 bases from V and 2 bases from J; junction bases left unmatched: 13. CDR1 and CDR2 (germline): SGHKS, YYEKEE (reference sequence). The CDR3 is 17 amino acids. The CDR3 coding sequence is TGTGCCAGCGGACACCGGCCGGGACTAGCAGCCTACAATGAGCAGTTCTTC. It encodes CASGHRPGLAAYNEQFF.

Points on this clonotype: Mismatch with germline at one junction end may stem from a read error. This rearrangement joins TRBV4-2 to TRBJ1-1, with D perhaps matching TRBD1 (5 bases). The CDR3 spans 16 residues. CDR1 LGHNA and CDR2 YNFKEQ come from the germline V gene. The CDR3 DNA reads TGTGCCAACAGCCAGGGTAGAGGAGGGATTAACACTGAAGCTTTCTTT. Translated: CANSQGRGGINTEAFF.

In DNA form, the CDR3 reads TGTGCCAGCAGCCCGGGACTAGGGACTTGGTACCAAGAGACCCAGTACTTC. Translation: CASSPGLGTWYQETQYF. The chain employs TRBV3-1 and TRBJ2-5; 8 bases map to TRBD2. The CDR3 runs 17 residues. Looked up from germline, CDR1 is LGHDT and CDR2 is YNNKEL (reference sequence). Germline trimming cut 4 bases from V and 0 bases from J; bases unmatched to any gene: 10.

This clonotype was counted between two and nine times. The chain combines TRBV11-2 with TRBJ2-7; 10 bases fit TRBD2. With V trimmed by 1 base and J by 6 bases, 6 bases remained unmatched. This CDR3 contains 15 residues. CDR1 SGHAT and CDR2 FQNNGV come from the germline V gene. CDR3 protein: CASSLVPSGGAEQYF. The CDR3 region has the DNA TGTGCCAGCAGCTTAGTGCCTAGCGGGGGCGCCGAGCAGTACTTC.